The T cell receptor beta chain described here comes from a study of T-cell reconstitution after alpha-beta-depleted transplantation in children. Broader study findings: From surviving recipient T cells and thymic progenitors came the high day-60 TCRbeta diversity observed in some patients. It was reported that alpha-beta T cells came from several hundred expanded graft clones (about two months after transplant).

In this sample, this clonotype turned up many times. Its antigen is undetermined. This CDR3 contains 11 residues. Looked up from germline, CDR1 is SGHDT and CDR2 is YYEEEE. V dropped 0 bases and J dropped 10 bases, with 8 bases sitting between them. The TCRbeta library incorporated unique molecular identifiers. TCRdb redid the calling of the PCR reads with MiXCR, one entry per CDR3 protein. This sample has about 200,000 distinct CDR3 sequences, with roughly 8.1% found just once. Sample: PBMCs, mostly from graft donor cells, taken 360 days after TCRalphabeta/CD19-depleted stem cell transplant. J is TRBJ2-7 and V is TRBV5-6; unclear D gene. The source is a male patient aged 2-9 years who had a stem cell transplant for acute myeloid leukemia, so the T cells may come from the graft donor. CDR3 amino acids: CASSLEGIQYF. The CDR3, as DNA: TGTGCCAGCAGCTTGGAGGGAATCCAGTACTTC.